A selection of T cell receptor beta chains follows, all from one sample in a study of T cell repertoires in cytomegalovirus infection. Which antigens these TCRs recognize remains unknown. Via MiXCR, TCRdb re-called the reads, giving one row per CDR3 protein. The sample includes some 940,000 distinct CDR3 sequences, more than 25% seen only once; the top ten take over 12%. Material: cultured CD8+ T cells from PBMCs, obtained from culture after CMV antigen stimulation. The receptors were sampled from a human donor in good health (CMV status not recorded). Some clones in this sample may be carry-over from other donors' samples. Each CDR3 is given with its conserved first and last residue. The D gene is left open where the match is weak. Clone size is not always given. Where it is, it says once, few, many or a class for expanded clones.

- TRBJ2-3 - TRBV6-5 TGTGCCAGCAGTTACACTCCCGGGGGCACAGATACGCAGTATTTT CASSYTPGGTDTQYF
- TRBJ2-2 - TRBV6-5 TGTGCCAGCAGTTACTCCGGGGACGGGGCCCCCAGGTTGAGCACCGGGGAGCTGTTTTTT CASSYSGDGAPRLSTGELFF
TRBD1 TRBJ2-3 - TRBV20-1 TGCAGTGCTAGAGATCAACCCGGACAGGGATTCCTCACAGATACGCAGTATTTT CSARDQPGQGFLTDTQYF
TRBD2 TRBJ2-4 - TRBV5-4 TGTGCCAGCAGCTCCTTGGCGGGGGGGCCTTACTTC CASSSLAGGPYF
- TRBJ1-5 few TRBV12-3/TRBV12-4 TGTGCCAGCAGTTCTTTTAGGCGCGGTCAGCCCCAGCATTTT CASSSFRRGQPQHF
- TRBJ2-3 few TRBV6-1 TGTGCCAGCATCCCTCCGGGCTTCACAGATACGCAGTATTTT CASIPPGFTDTQYF
- TRBJ2-3 - TRBV10-2 TGCGCCAGCAGTGAGTCGGCCCGGGGCGATACGCAGTATTTT CASSESARGDTQYF
- TRBJ1-5 - TRBV7-6 TGTGCCAGCAGCGATTTACCACCTCCCAGCAATCAGCCCCAGCATTTT CASSDLPPPSNQPQHF
- TRBJ1-1 many TRBV7-2 TGTGCCAGCAGCTCAGTAGGACGGGACACTGAAGCTTTCTTT CASSSVGRDTEAFF
- TRBJ1-2 - TRBV6-4 TGTGCCAGCAGTGCTGACAGGCGAGCGGGCTACACCTTC CASSADRRAGYTF
- TRBJ2-1 few TRBV19 TGTGCCAGTAGGATAGACAGCGCGACAATCAATGAGCAGTTCTTC CASRIDSATINEQFF
- TRBJ2-7 few TRBV20-1 TGCAGTGCTAGTCACTGGCGCCACGAGCAGTACTTC CSASHWRHEQYF
TRBD1 TRBJ1-3 - TRBV7-9 TGTGCCAGCAGCTTAGTGTGGGGGCCGACAGGGGGTATATCTGGAAACACCATATATTTT CASSLVWGPTGGISGNTIYF
- TRBJ2-3 - TRBV7-6 TGTGCCAGCAGCCCAAAACAGGGATGGGGCACAGATACGCAGTATTTT CASSPKQGWGTDTQYF
- TRBJ1-1 few TRBV12-3/TRBV12-4 TGTGCCAGCAGGATGGGGGGTGGGTATTCCTGGGTGAACACTGAAGCTTTCTTT CASRMGGGYSWVNTEAFF